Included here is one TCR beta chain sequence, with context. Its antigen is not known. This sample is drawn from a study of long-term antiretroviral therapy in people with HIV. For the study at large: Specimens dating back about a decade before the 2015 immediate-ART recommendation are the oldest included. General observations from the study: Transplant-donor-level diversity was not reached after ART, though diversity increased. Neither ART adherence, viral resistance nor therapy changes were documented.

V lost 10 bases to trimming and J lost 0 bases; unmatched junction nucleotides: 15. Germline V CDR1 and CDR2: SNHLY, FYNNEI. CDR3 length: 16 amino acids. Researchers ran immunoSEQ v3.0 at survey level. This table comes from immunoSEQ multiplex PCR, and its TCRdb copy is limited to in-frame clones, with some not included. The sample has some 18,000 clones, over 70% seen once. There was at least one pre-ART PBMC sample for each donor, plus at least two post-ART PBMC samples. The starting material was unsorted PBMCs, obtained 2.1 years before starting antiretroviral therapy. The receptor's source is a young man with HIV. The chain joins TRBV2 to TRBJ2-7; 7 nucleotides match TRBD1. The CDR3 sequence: CANPKETGQSSYEQYF. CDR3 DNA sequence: TGTGCCAACCCCAAAGAGACGGGACAGAGCTCCTACGAGCAGTACTTC.